The entry below describes one T cell receptor (beta chain). This sample stems from a study of T-cell reconstitution after alpha-beta-depleted transplantation in children. Unique molecular identifiers featured in how the TCRbeta library was prepared. TCRdb re-called the PCR reads with MiXCR, one entry per CDR3 protein. The sample has 330,000 or so distinct CDR3 sequences, 10% to 13% seen once. This receptor was identified in a human donor who donated a stem cell graft to a child with acute lymphoblastic leukemia. The input for sequencing was PBMCs from the stem cell graft donor, taken from the stem cell graft.

CDR3: CSAINKGVGTEAFF. The CDR3 region has the DNA TGCAGTGCTATAAACAAGGGGGTCGGCACTGAAGCTTTCTTT. This rearrangement joins TRBV20-1 to TRBJ1-1; maybe TRBD1 (6 bases). The CDR3 has 14 amino acids. Germline-derived CDR1 and CDR2 are DFQATT and SNEGSKA (reference sequence). The V end lost 4 bases, the J end lost 4 bases, and 16 bases lay between the germline ends.